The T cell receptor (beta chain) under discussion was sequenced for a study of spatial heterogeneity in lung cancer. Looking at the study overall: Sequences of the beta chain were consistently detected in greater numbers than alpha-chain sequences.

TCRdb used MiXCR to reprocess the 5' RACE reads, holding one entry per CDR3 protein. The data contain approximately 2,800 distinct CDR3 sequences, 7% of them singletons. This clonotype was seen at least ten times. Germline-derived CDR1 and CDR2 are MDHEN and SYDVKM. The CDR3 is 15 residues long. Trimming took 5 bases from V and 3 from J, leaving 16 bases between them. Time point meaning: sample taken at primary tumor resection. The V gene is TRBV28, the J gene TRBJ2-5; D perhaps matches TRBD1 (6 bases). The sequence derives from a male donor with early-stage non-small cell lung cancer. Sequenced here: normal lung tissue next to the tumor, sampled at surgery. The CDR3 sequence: CASSDSRTDKETQYF. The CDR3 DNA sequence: TGTGCCAGCAGTGATTCAAGGACAGATAAAGAGACCCAGTACTTC.